What follows is one TCR beta chain and its context. The CDR3 sequence is 15 residues long. J was trimmed by 9 bases and V by 3 bases; bases with no gene match: 9. Germline V gene lookup returns CDR1 WNHNN and CDR2 SYGVQD (reference sequence). Per the authors' pipeline: Scientists estimated how many nucleated cells there were by amplifying reference gene primers. Method: immunoSEQ multiplex PCR; TCRdb's copy keeps in-frame clones and lacks some. That table gives V, J and clone size, and the DNA gave D and trimming. Of under 300,000 clones in the sample, about 82% were seen once. The record originates from a study of blood T cell repertoires in COVID-19. For the study at large: Samples representing acute and convalescent COVID-19 were sourced from the United States, Italy and Spain. T cells, B-cell-depleted T cells, or PBMCs supplied cDNA or gDNA.

The sequenced sample was peripheral blood. This TCR derives from an elderly man with acute or convalescent COVID-19. The chain links TRBV10-1 to TRBJ2-2; 8 bases line up with TRBD1. This CDR3 is CASSDSDRAGRELFF. The CDR3, as DNA: TGCGCCAGCAGTGATTCGGACAGGGCTGGCCGGGAGCTGTTTTTT.